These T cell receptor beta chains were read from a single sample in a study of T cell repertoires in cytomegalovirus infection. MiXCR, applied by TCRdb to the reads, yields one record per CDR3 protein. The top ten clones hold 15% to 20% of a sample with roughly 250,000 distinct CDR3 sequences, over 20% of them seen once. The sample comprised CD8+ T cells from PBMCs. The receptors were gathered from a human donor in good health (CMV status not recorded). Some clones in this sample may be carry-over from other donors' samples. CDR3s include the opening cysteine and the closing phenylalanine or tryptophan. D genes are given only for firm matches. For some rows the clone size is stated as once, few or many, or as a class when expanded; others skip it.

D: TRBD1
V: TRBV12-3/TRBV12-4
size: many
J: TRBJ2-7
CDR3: CASSLYDRGGGEQYF
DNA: TGTGCCAGCAGTTTATATGACAGGGGGGGTGGAGAGCAGTACTTC

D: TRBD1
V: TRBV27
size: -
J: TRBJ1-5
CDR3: CASSPWTGGQPQHF
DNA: TGTGCCAGCAGTCCCTGGACAGGCGGTCAGCCCCAGCATTTT

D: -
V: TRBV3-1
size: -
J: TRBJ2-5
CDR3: CASSQEIGETQYF
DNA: TGTGCCAGCAGCCAAGAAATTGGAGAGACCCAGTACTTC

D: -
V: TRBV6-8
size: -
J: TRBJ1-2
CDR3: CASSYSIRADYGYTF
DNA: TGTGCCAGCAGTTACTCGATCAGGGCGGACTATGGCTACACCTTC

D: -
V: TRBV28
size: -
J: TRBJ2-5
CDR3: CASTATRGHGGDGTQYF
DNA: TGTGCCAGCACCGCGACCCGAGGTCACGGCGGGGATGGGACCCAGTACTTC

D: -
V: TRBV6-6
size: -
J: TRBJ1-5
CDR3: CASSSGPFSNQPQHF
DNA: TGTGCCAGCAGTAGCGGCCCCTTTAGCAATCAGCCCCAGCATTTT

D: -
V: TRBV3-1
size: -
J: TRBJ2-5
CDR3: CASSQADWTSGETQYF
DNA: TGTGCCAGCAGCCAAGCAGACTGGACCTCGGGGGAGACCCAGTACTTC

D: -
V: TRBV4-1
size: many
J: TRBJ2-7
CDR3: CASSQLSGSYEQYF
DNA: TGCGCCAGCAGCCAATTATCAGGTTCCTACGAGCAGTACTTC

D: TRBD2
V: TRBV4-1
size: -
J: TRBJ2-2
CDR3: CASSQGAGLAGGPSNTGELFF
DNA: TGCGCCAGCAGCCAAGGAGCGGGACTAGCGGGGGGGCCGTCGAACACCGGGGAGCTGTTTTTT

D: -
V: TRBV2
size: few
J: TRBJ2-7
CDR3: CASSDGGNYEQYF
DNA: TGTGCCAGCAGTGATGGGGGGAACTACGAGCAGTACTTC

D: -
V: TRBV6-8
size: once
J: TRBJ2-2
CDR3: CASSYPASWPGELFF
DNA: TGTGCCAGCAGTTACCCGGCCTCATGGCCCGGGGAGCTGTTTTTT

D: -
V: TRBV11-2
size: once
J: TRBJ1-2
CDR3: CASSLQGNGYTF
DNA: TGTGCCAGCAGCCTACAGGGAAATGGCTACACCTTC

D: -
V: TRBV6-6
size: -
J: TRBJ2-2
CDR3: CASSYVQLGELFF
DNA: TGTGCCAGCAGTTACGTCCAGCTCGGGGAGCTGTTTTTT

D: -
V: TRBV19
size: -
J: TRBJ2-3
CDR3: CASSIYAFVTATDTQYF
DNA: TGTGCCAGTAGTATTTACGCGTTTGTGACAGCTACAGATACGCAGTATTTT

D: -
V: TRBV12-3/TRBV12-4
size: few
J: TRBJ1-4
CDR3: CASTSGPNNEKLFF
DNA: TGTGCCAGCACCTCTGGACCGAATAATGAAAAACTGTTTTTT

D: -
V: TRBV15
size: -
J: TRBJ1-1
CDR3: CATSRRPPGGRSHTEAFF
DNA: TGTGCCACCAGCAGACGTCCCCCGGGGGGTCGTTCGCACACTGAAGCTTTCTTT

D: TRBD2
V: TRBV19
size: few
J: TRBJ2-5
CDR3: CASSISGGSQETQYF
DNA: TGTGCCAGTAGTATCAGCGGGGGGTCCCAAGAGACCCAGTACTTC

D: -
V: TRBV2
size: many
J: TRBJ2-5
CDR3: CASSDGRGWETQYF
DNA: TGTGCCAGCAGTGACGGCAGGGGATGGGAGACCCAGTACTTC

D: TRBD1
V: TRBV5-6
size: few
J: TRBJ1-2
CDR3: CASSPTGFSGYTF
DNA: TGTGCCAGCAGCCCGACAGGGTTCTCCGGCTACACCTTC

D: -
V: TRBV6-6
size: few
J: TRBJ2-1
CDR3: CASSYQHGGRNEQFF
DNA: TGTGCCAGCAGTTACCAACATGGGGGCAGGAATGAGCAGTTCTTC

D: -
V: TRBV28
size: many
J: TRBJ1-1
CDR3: CASSFPLNTGGIFWNTEAFF
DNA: TGTGCCAGCAGTTTCCCATTAAATACTGGGGGAATCTTCTGGAACACTGAAGCTTTCTTT

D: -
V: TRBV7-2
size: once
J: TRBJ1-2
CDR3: CASSLRRITRFGYTF
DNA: TGTGCCAGCAGCTTAAGGCGAATCACAAGGTTTGGCTACACCTTC

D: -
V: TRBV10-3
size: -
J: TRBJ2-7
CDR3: CAISAGGGGGYEQYF
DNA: TGTGCCATCAGTGCGGGGGGCGGGGGAGGCTACGAGCAGTACTTC

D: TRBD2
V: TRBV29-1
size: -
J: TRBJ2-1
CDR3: CSSQEWAGGDNEQFF
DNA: TGCAGCTCTCAGGAGTGGGCGGGGGGGGACAATGAGCAGTTCTTC

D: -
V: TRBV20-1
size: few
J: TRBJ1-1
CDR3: CSARTAPAAFF
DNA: TGCAGTGCGCGGACGGCGCCGGCAGCTTTCTTT

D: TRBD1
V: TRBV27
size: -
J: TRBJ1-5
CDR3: CASRDRDRGSNQPQHF
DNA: TGTGCCAGCAGGGACCGGGACAGGGGCAGCAATCAGCCCCAGCATTTT

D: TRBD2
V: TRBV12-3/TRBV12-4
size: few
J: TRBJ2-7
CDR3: CASSLQGGPSFYEQYF
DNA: TGTGCCAGCAGTCTCCAGGGAGGGCCTAGTTTCTACGAGCAGTACTTC

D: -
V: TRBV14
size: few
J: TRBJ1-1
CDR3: CASSPSTGTMNTEAFF
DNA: TGTGCCAGCAGCCCCTCTACAGGGACGATGAACACTGAAGCTTTCTTT

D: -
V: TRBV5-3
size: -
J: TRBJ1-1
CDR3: CASSLDLDINGLGTEAFF
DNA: TGTGCCAGCAGCTTGGACCTTGACATAAACGGCTTGGGCACTGAAGCTTTCTTT